These 20 T cell receptor beta chains originate from one sample sequenced in a study of cytomegalovirus exposure and HLA in healthy donors. Use of 60 Vbeta and 13 Jbeta primers characterized the PCR. Sequenced by immunoSEQ multiplex PCR; TCRdb stores in-frame clones only, minus some. The data show around 130,000 clones, more than 60% seen once. Sequenced: PBMCs. These receptors originate from a woman in her thirties or forties in good health and CMV-seropositive.

The rearrangement joins TRBV5-1 to TRBJ2-3; D possibly corresponds to TRBD2 (6 bases). Germline values: CDR1 SGHRS, CDR2 YFSETQ. This CDR3 contains 14 residues. With 0 bases removed from V and 6 bases from J, the gap between germline ends came to 11 bases. CDR3 coding DNA: TGCGCCAGCAGCTTGGGGGGGAGGATGGATACGCAGTATTTT. It is translated as CASSLGGRMDTQYF.

The gene calls are TRBV9 and TRBJ2-3; 8 bases line up with TRBD2. CDR3 length: 14 residues. Looked up from germline, CDR1 is SGDLS and CDR2 is YYNGEE. The V segment lost 4 bases and the J segment 4 bases; nucleotides outside the gene matches: 5. In DNA form, the CDR3 reads TGTGCCAGCAGCCCTCGGGGGGGGGCAGATACGCAGTATTTT. As protein: CASSPRGGADTQYF.

The count of this clone is one. The identical CDR3 is also encoded by other nucleotide sequences in the sample. This chain links TRBV7-9 with TRBJ2-7; 7 nucleotides line up with TRBD1. Trimming removed 6 bases from V and 9 bases from J; junction bases left unmatched: 8. Per the germline V gene, CDR1 is SEHNR and CDR2 is FQNEAQ (reference sequence). The CDR3 length is 12 residues. Here the CDR3 DNA reads TGTGCCAGCAGTTCAGACAGGGTGGTGCAGTACTTC. Its protein is CASSSDRVVQYF.

This chain connects TRBV10-1 to TRBJ1-1, with D maybe TRBD1 (6 bases). Trimming stripped 9 bases from V and 7 bases from J, with 24 bases between. CDR3 length: 15 residues. Germline lookup yields CDR1 WNHNN and CDR2 SYGVQD (reference sequence). CDR3 amino acids: CARNPGECRGHEAFF. CDR3 DNA: TGCGCCAGGAACCCCGGAGAATGCAGGGGCCATGAAGCTTTCTTT.

This clone was seen a few times. The CDR3 loop is CASSLRSRDNQPQHF. The CDR3 nucleotides are TGTGCCAGCAGTCTACGATCCAGGGACAATCAGCCCCAGCATTTT. The chain joins TRBV7-2 to TRBJ1-5; TRBD1 might be the D (5 bases). The CDR3 sequence is 15 residues long. Between the trimmed V and J ends, which lost 6 bases and 3 bases, there was a span of 15 bases. Germline V gene sequence: CDR1 SGHTA, CDR2 FQGNSA.

This clone was detected only once. The chain couples TRBV27 to TRBJ2-7; 9 bases agree with TRBD1. The CDR3 consists of 15 residues. V dropped 6 bases and J dropped 0; count of bases not matched to a gene: 6. From germline, CDR1 is MNHEY and CDR2 SMNVEV (reference sequence). CDR3 coding DNA: TGTGCCAGCAGCGGTGGACAGGGGATCTCCTACGAGCAGTACTTC. Translated, it gives CASSGGQGISYEQYF.

The rearrangement uses TRBV5-1 and TRBJ1-4; 10 bases agree with TRBD1. Germline lookup yields CDR1 SGHRS and CDR2 YFSETQ. The CDR3 runs 16 residues. The V and J ends lost 0 bases and 5 bases, in that order; junction bases with no gene match: 4. In nucleotides, the CDR3 is TGCGCCAGCAGCTTGGTGACAGGGGGCAAGAATGAAAAACTGTTTTTT. Translating gives CASSLVTGGKNEKLFF.

The count of this clone is one. CDR3 sequence: CASSLEPGRNEQFF. The DNA for the CDR3 is TGTGCCAGCAGCTTAGAACCCGGGAGGAATGAGCAGTTCTTC. The chain couples TRBV7-3 to TRBJ2-1, with 7 positions matching TRBD2. V was pared by 2 bases and J by 7 bases, with 5 bases of the junction left unmatched. Germline V gives CDR1 SGHTA, CDR2 FQGTGA. CDR3 length: 14 amino acids.

The chain joins TRBV14 to TRBJ1-2; D remains unclear. The ends were cut back, 4 bases at V and 4 bases at J, with 7 bases in the middle. CDR3 length: 12 residues. Germline CDR1 and CDR2: SGHDN and FVKESK. CDR3 coding DNA: TGTGCCAGCAGCCTCCCGGGCTATGGCTACACCTTC. Translation: CASSLPGYGYTF. Using reference TRBV14 and TRBJ1-2 for the parts outside the CDR3, the full variable domain is EAGVTQFPSHSVIEKGQTVTLRCDPISGHDNLYWYRRVMGKEIKFLLHFVKESKQDESGMPNNRFLAERTGGTYSTLKVQPAELEDSGVYFCASSLPGYGYTFGSGTRLTVV.

This chain connects TRBV5-8 to TRBJ2-5, with 7 bases lining up with TRBD1. J was trimmed by 5 bases and V by 4 bases; bases with no gene match: 8. CDR1 is SGHTS and CDR2 is YDEGEE in the germline V gene. The length of the CDR3 is 14 residues. For the CDR3, the DNA is TGTGCCAGCAGCCGGAGGACAGGAGCCGAGACCCAGTACTTC. As protein: CASSRRTGAETQYF.

As regards this clone: Other DNA sequences from this sample encode an identical CDR3 as well. The chain combines TRBV28 with TRBJ1-5, with D tentatively TRBD1 (5 bases). The CDR3 loop spans 14 amino acids. From germline, CDR1 is MDHEN and CDR2 SYDVKM. V was shortened by 5 bases and J by 0 bases, with 8 bases between the two germline ends. The CDR3 DNA follows: TGTGCCAGCAGTACCCAGGGTAGCAATCAGCCCCAGCATTTT. It yields the protein CASSTQGSNQPQHF. The complete variable domain, with remaining parts taken from reference TRBV28 and TRBJ1-5, reads DVKVTQSSRYLVKRTGEKVFLECVQDMDHENMFWYRQDPGLGLRLIYFSYDVKMKEKGDIPEGYSVSREKKERFSLILESASTNQTSMYLCASSTQGSNQPQHFGDGTRLSIL.

This chain connects TRBV6-5 to TRBJ1-1; TRBD1 might be the D (5 bases). Germline V gives CDR1 MNHEY, CDR2 SVGAGI. The CDR3 length is 14 residues. Trimming cost V 5 bases and J 3 bases, with 13 bases left between them. CDR3 residues: CASSVGWGDTEAFF. The CDR3 DNA is TGTGCCAGCAGTGTGGGGTGGGGGGACACTGAAGCTTTCTTT.

This clone was detected only a few times. The rearrangement joins TRBV28 to TRBJ2-3, with 7 bases fitting TRBD1. V lost 7 bases, J lost 2 bases, and 6 bases stayed unmatched. The CDR3 covers 14 residues. Germline CDR1 reads MDHEN; CDR2 reads SYDVKM. The CDR3 DNA reads as TGTGCCAGCAAACCGGGACAGACCACAGATACGCAGTATTTT. Encoded protein: CASKPGQTTDTQYF.

CDR3 amino acids: CAISEIAAGGVGSSYEQYF. CDR3 nucleotide sequence: TGTGCCATCAGTGAGATTGCGGCAGGGGGCGTAGGGTCCTCCTACGAGCAGTACTTC. The V and J genes are TRBV10-3 and TRBJ2-7, with TRBD1 matching 8 bases. The CDR3 has 19 amino acids. J lost 0 bases, V lost 2 bases, and 15 bases had no gene match. The V gene's germline CDR1 is ENHRY and CDR2 SYGVKD.

The J gene is TRBJ2-1, the V gene TRBV28, with D perhaps TRBD2 (5 bases). The CDR3 consists of 17 residues. Germline V gives CDR1 MDHEN, CDR2 SYDVKM. V lost 5 bases to trimming and J lost 0 bases, with 17 bases between them. The CDR3 DNA is TGTGCCAGCAGTCTATACGGACTGCTGCACTCCTACAATGAGCAGTTCTTC. Residues: CASSLYGLLHSYNEQFF. The variable domain in full, with the rest retrieved from reference TRBV28 and TRBJ2-1, is DVKVTQSSRYLVKRTGEKVFLECVQDMDHENMFWYRQDPGLGLRLIYFSYDVKMKEKGDIPEGYSVSREKKERFSLILESASTNQTSMYLCASSLYGLLHSYNEQFFGPGTRLTVL.

CDR3 nucleotides: TGTGCCAGCAGCTGGGCCTTGTACAATGAGCAGTTCTTC. It specifies CASSWALYNEQFF. The V and J genes are TRBV7-2 and TRBJ2-1; D not certain. Germline values: CDR1 SGHTA, CDR2 FQGNSA. There are 13 residues in the CDR3. The V and J ends lost 4 bases and 4 bases respectively, with 8 bases between them. The full variable domain, completed using reference TRBV7-2 and TRBJ2-1, is GAGVSQSPSNKVTEKGKDVELRCDPISGHTALYWYRQSLGQGLEFLIYFQGNSAPDKSGLPSDRFSAERTGGSVSTLTIQRTQQEDSAVYLCASSWALYNEQFFGPGTRLTVL.

The V gene is TRBV6-6, the J gene TRBJ1-1; 8 nucleotides align to TRBD1. V shed 5 bases and J 2 bases; nucleotides not matched to a gene: 7. The CDR3 extends over 15 amino acids. Germline CDR1 MNHNY, CDR2 SVGAGI (reference sequence). The chain's CDR3 is CASSTRDRINTEAFF. In DNA, the CDR3 is TGTGCCAGCAGTACCCGGGACAGGATCAACACTGAAGCTTTCTTT.

This chain uses TRBV5-1 with TRBJ2-3, with TRBD2 identical over 14 bases. Trimming removed 4 bases from V and 7 bases from J; junction bases left unmatched: 8. This CDR3 has 16 residues. The germline gives CDR1 SGHRS, CDR2 YFSETQ. The CDR3 sequence is CASSAGLAGGAYTQYF. CDR3 coding DNA: TGCGCCAGCAGCGCCGGACTAGCGGGGGGCGCGTATACGCAGTATTTT. Looking up the rest from reference TRBV5-1 and TRBJ2-3 gives the full variable domain: KAGVTQTPRYLIKTRGQQVTLSCSPISGHRSVSWYQQTPGQGLQFLFEYFSETQRNKGNFPGRFSGRQFSNSRSEMNVSTLELGDSALYLCASSAGLAGGAYTQYFGPGTRLTVL.

The gene calls are TRBV6-1 and TRBJ1-5; D possibly corresponds to TRBD1 (6 bases). V was trimmed by 3 bases and J by 5 bases, leaving 14 bases between them. Germline V gene sequence: CDR1 MNHNS, CDR2 SASEGT. The CDR3 is 15 amino acids. The CDR3 protein is CASSESRQVDQPQHF. DNA of the CDR3: TGTGCCAGCAGTGAGTCGAGACAGGTAGATCAGCCCCAGCATTTT.

The V and J genes are TRBV29-1 and TRBJ2-1, with TRBD1 matching over 9 bases. The length of the CDR3 is 12 residues. Germline loops: CDR1 SQVTM, CDR2 ANQGSEA. After removal of 5 bases from V and 6 bases from J, the junction contained 2 bases not matched to a gene. The CDR3 DNA reads TGCAGCGTTCGGGACAGGGCCAATGAGCAGTTCTTC. It encodes CSVRDRANEQFF.